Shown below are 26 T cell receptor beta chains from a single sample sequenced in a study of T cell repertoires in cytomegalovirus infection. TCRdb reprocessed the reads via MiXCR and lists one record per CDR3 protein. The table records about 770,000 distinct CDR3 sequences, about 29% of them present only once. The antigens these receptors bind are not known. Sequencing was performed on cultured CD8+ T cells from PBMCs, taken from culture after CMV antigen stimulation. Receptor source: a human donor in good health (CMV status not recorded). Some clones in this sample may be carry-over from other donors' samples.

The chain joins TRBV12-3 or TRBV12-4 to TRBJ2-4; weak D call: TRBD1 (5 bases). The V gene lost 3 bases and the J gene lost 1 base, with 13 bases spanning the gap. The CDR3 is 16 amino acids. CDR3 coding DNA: TGTGCCAGCAGTTTTAACCCTAACAGGGCCAAAAACATTCAGTACTTC. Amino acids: CASSFNPNRAKNIQYF.

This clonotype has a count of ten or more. This CDR3 is CASSLKGMSSYNEQFF. The DNA of the CDR3 is TGTGCCAGCAGCTTAAAGGGGATGTCATCTTACAATGAGCAGTTCTTC. The chain carries TRBV7-3 and TRBJ2-1; tentative D call: TRBD1 (5 bases). The germline V and J ends were trimmed by 1 base and 4 bases, with 14 bases remaining between them. The CDR3 totals 16 residues. Per the germline V gene, CDR1 is SGHTA and CDR2 is FQGTGA.

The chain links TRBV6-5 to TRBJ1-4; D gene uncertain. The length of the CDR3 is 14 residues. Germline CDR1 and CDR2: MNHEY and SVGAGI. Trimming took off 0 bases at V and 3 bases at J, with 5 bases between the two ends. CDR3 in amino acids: CASSYSVANEKLFF. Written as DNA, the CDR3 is TGTGCCAGCAGTTACTCCGTCGCTAATGAAAAACTGTTTTTT.

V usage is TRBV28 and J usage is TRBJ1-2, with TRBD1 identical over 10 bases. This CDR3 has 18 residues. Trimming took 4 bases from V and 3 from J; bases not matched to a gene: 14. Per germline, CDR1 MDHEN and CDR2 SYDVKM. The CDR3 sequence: CASSSYLRRDRGDYGYTF. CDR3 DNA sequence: TGTGCCAGCAGTTCATATCTCAGGCGGGACAGGGGAGACTATGGCTACACCTTC.

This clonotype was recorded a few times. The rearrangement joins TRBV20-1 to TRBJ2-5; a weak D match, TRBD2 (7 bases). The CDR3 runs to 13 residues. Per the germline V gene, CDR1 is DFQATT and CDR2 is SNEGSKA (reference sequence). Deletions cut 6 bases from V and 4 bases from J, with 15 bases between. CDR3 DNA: TGCAGTGCCTGGGGGGGGGGGCGAGAGACCCAGTACTTC. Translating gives CSAWGGGRETQYF.

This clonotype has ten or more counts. CDR3 DNA sequence: TGTGCCAGCAGCTTAGAGGGGCAGACAGTATACAATGAGCAGTTCTTC. Amino acids: CASSLEGQTVYNEQFF. The V gene is TRBV7-2, the J gene TRBJ2-1; a possible D gene is TRBD1 (5 bases). Trimming shortened V by 1 base and J by 4 bases, and 14 bases separated the two germline ends. CDR1 is SGHTA and CDR2 is FQGNSA in the germline V gene. The CDR3 consists of 16 residues. The full variable domain, in which reference TRBV7-2 and TRBJ2-1 provide the parts outside the CDR3, is GAGVSQSPSNKVTEKGKDVELRCDPISGHTALYWYRQSLGQGLEFLIYFQGNSAPDKSGLPSDRFSAERTGGSVSTLTIQRTQQEDSAVYLCASSLEGQTVYNEQFFGPGTRLTVL.

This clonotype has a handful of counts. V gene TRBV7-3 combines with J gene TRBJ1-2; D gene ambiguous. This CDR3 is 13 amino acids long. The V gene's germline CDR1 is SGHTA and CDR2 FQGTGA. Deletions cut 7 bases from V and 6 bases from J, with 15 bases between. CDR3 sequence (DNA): TGTGCCAGCAACCTTAGGACGGGGAATGGCTACACCTTC. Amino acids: CASNLRTGNGYTF.

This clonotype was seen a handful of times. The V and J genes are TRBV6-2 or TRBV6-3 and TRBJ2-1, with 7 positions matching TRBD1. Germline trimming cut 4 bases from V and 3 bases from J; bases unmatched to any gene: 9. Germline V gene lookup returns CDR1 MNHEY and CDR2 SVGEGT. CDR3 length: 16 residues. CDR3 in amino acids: CASSSRQGVLYNEQFF. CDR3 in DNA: TGTGCCAGCAGTTCTCGACAGGGCGTCCTCTACAATGAGCAGTTCTTC.

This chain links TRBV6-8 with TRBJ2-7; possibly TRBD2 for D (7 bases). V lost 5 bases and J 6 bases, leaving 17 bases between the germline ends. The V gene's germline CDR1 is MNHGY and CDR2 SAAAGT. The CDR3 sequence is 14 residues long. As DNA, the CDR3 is TGTGCCAGCAGTCCAGAAGGGGGGGAGGGCGAGCAGTACTTC. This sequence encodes CASSPEGGEGEQYF.

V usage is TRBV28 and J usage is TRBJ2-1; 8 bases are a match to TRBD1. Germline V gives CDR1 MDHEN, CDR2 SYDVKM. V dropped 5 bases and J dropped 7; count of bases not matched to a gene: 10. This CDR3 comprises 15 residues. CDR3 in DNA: TGTGCCAGCAGTCCCCCGGACAGGGTGAGGAATGAGCAGTTCTTC. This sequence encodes CASSPPDRVRNEQFF.

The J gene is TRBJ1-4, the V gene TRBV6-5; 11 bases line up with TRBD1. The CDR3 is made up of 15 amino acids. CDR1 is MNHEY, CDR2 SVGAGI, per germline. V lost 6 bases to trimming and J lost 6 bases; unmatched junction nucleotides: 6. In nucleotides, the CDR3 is TGTGCCAGCAGAACGCGGGACAGGGGGTATGAAAAACTGTTTTTT. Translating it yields CASRTRDRGYEKLFF.

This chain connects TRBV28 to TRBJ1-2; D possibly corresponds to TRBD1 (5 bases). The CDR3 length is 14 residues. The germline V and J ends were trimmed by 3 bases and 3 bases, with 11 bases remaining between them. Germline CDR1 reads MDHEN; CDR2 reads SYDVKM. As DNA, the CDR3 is TGTGCCAGCAGTTTTCAGGGAGAAGACTATGGCTACACCTTC. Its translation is CASSFQGEDYGYTF.

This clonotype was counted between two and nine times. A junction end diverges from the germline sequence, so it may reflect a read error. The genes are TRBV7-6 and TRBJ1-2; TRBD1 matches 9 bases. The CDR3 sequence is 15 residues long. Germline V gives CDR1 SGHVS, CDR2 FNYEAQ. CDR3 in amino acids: CASSVDRGDVCFYTF. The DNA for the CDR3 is TGTGCTAGCAGCGTCGACAGGGGGGACGTATGCTTTTACACCTTC.

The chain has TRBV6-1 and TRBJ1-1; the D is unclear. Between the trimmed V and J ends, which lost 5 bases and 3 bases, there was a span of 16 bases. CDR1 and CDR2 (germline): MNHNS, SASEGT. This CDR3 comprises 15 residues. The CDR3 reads CASSFSGVWDTEAFF. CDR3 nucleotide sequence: TGTGCCAGCAGTTTTTCAGGCGTGTGGGACACTGAAGCTTTCTTT.

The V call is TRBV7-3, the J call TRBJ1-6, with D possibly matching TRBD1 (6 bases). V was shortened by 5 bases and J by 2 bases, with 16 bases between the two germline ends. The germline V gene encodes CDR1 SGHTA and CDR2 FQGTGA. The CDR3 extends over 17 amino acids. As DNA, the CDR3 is TGTGCCAGCAGCCTGGGCTACGGGGGCACCTATAATTCACCCCTCCACTTT. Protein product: CASSLGYGGTYNSPLHF.

Here the CDR3 reads CASSQNRDGANTEAFF. The CDR3, as DNA: TGCGCCAGCAGCCAAAACCGGGACGGGGCGAACACTGAAGCTTTCTTT. The chain recombines TRBV4-1 with TRBJ1-1, with a weak D call TRBD1 (5 bases). Germline CDR1 and CDR2: MGHRA and YSYEKL. The CDR3 loop spans 16 amino acids. Trimming left V 2 bases short and J 1 base short, with 14 bases between.

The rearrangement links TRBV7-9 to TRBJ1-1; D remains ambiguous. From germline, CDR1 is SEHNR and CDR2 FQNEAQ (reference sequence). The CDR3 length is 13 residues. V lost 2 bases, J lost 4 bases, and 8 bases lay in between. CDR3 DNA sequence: TGTGCCAGCAGCTTACCAACATTCACTGAAGCTTTCTTT. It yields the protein CASSLPTFTEAFF. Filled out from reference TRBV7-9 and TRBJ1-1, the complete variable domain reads DTGVSQNPRHKITKRGQNVTFRCDPISEHNRLYWYRQTLGQGPEFLTYFQNEAQLEKSRLLSDRFSAERPKGSFSTLEIQRTEQGDSAMYLCASSLPTFTEAFFGQGTRLTVV.

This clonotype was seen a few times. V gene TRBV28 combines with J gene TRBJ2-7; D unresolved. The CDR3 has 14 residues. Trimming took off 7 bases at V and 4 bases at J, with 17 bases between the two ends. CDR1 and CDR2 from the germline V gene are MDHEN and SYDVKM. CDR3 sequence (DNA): TGTGCCAGCACTAATTCAAAAGGGCAATACGAGCAGTACGTC. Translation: CASTNSKGQYEQYV.

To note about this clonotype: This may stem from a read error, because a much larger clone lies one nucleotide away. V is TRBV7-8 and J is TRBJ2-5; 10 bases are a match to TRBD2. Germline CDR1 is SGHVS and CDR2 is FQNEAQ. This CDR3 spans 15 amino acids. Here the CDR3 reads CVSSPSGGAYETQYF. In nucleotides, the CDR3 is TGTGTCAGCAGCCCCAGCGGGGGGGCCTATGAGACCCAGTACTTC. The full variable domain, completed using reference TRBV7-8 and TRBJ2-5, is GAGVSQSPRYKVAKRGQDVALRCDPISGHVSLFWYQQALGQGPEFLTYFQNEAQLDKSGLPSDRFFAERPEGSVSTLKIQRTQQEDSAVYLCVSSPSGGAYETQYFGPGTRLLVL.

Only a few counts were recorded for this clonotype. In nucleotides, the CDR3 is TGTGCCAGCAGTTCCCGGCGGGACGCCGAGACCCAGTACTTC. It translates to CASSSRRDAETQYF. V gene TRBV27 combines with J gene TRBJ2-5; D might be TRBD2 (6 bases). The V end was cut by 4 bases, the J end by 5 bases, with 14 bases between. CDR3 length equals 14 residues. Germline CDR1 is MNHEY and CDR2 is SMNVEV (reference sequence).

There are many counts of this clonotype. The CDR3 loop reads CASSLGSLQGYTF. CDR3 DNA sequence: TGTGCCAGCAGCTTAGGGAGTCTGCAGGGCTACACCTTC. The chain links TRBV7-9 to TRBJ1-2, with D unclear. With 1 base removed from V and 8 bases from J, the gap between germline ends came to 11 bases. Germline V gene lookup returns CDR1 SEHNR and CDR2 FQNEAQ (reference sequence). The CDR3 loop spans 13 amino acids.

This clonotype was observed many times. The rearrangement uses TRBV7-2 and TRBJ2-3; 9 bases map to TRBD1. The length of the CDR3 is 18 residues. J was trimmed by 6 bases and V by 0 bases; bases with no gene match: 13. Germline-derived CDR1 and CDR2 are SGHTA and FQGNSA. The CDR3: CASSLAPIGQGSSDTQYF. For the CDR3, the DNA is TGTGCCAGCAGCTTAGCCCCAATTGGACAGGGGTCGTCGGATACGCAGTATTTT.

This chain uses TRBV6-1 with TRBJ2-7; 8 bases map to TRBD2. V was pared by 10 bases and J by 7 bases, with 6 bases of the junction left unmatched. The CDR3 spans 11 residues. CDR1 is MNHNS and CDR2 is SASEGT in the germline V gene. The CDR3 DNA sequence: TGTGCCACGGGAGCGGGGGTTGAGCAGTACGTC. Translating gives CATGAGVEQYV.

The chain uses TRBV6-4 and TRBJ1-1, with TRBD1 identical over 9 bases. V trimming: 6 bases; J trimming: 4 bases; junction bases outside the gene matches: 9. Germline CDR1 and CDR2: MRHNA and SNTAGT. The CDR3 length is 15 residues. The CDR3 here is CASSHNTGGFTEAFF. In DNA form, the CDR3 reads TGTGCCAGCAGCCACAATACAGGGGGCTTCACTGAAGCTTTCTTT.

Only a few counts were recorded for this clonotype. CDR3 DNA sequence: TGTGCCAGCAGCTTGCGCCCTCACAATGAGCAGTTCTTC. The encoded protein is CASSLRPHNEQFF. The V gene is TRBV5-6, the J gene TRBJ2-1; D is ambiguous. V was shortened by 1 base and J by 5 bases, with 7 bases between the two germline ends. This CDR3 comprises 13 residues. Looked up from germline, CDR1 is SGHDT and CDR2 is YYEEEE.

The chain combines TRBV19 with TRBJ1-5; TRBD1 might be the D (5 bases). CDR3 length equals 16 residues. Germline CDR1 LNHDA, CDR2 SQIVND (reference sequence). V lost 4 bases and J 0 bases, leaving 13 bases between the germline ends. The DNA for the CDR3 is TGTGCCAGTAGTAGCCGCGGGGGAAATAGCAATCAGCCCCAGCATTTT. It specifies CASSSRGGNSNQPQHF.